The T cell receptor beta chain under discussion was sequenced for a study of shared clonotypes between healthy human individuals (dated by TCRdb to about 2020). Regarding the study in general: The cohort comprised a couple of women and a few men aged 18 to 49 years. For each donor, CD4 naive and CD4 memory were each run on three plates, CD8 naive on two plates, and CD8 memory on one plate. The study deeply sequenced blood TCR repertoires of five healthy adults to estimate repertoire size and the extent of clonotype sharing between individuals. Different laboratories and diverse techniques were used to prepare libraries and sequence TCR repertoires, to increase sequencing depth and limit assay-specific biases. Each donor's leukapheresis produced roughly between about 0.9 and 9.5 billion PBMCs. Here is what the overall study found, with its caveats: The small number of donors limited the genetic and exposure-history diversity represented. Compared with non-shared clonotypes, clonotypes shared by all four sorted-subset donors had higher generation probabilities. Pairwise subsampling indicated that sequencing depth was expected to affect the degree of clonotype sharing among donors. Even with the large sequencing depth, rarefaction of the sorted-subset datasets indicated that sequencing was incomplete. When several donors were compared, the shared fraction of clonotypes was about 5.4% for naive CD4, about 4% for naive CD8, 2% to 2.5% for memory CD4, and 0.4% for memory CD8. Larger estimated clonotype richness was generally found for naive subsets than for memory subsets. Sampling was restricted to blood, and TCR repertoires in tissue are likely to differ from TCR repertoires in blood.

The donors were healthy, HIV-negative adults with no recently reported acute infections or vaccinations. Every donor was a Caucasian adult residing in Nashville, Tennessee, USA. CD4+ T cells were enriched through magnetic negative selection, after which naive cells were positively selected on CD45RA and the remaining negative fraction served as the memory subset. Blood was collected by leukapheresis, and PBMCs were isolated by Ficoll-Histopaque density gradient centrifugation and then cryopreserved in liquid nitrogen vapor phase. Analytical flow cytometry was used to check the purity and quantity of every magnetically sorted T cell population. From each sorted fraction, genomic DNA was isolated and quantified by UV absorbance on a Nanodrop 2000c. Spanning cysteine to phenylalanine, the CDR3 consists of 13 amino acids. Only the CDR3 region is kept as DNA, spanning 39 bases read in frame from base 1. CDR1 and CDR2 (GTSNPN, SVGIG) derive from the germline V gene (reference sequence). The V end loses 0 bases and the J end loses 8 bases, and a stretch of 13 bases separates them.

Regarding this clone: The clone's antigen remains unknown. No quality values exist for individual bases; no much larger clone is one base distant.

Using the deep immunoSEQ assay, multiplex PCR amplified TCR CDR3 regions from genomic DNA. Extracted genomic DNA from each cell subset was spread evenly across all wells of several immunoSEQ 96-well plates, with each plate serving as a replicate. For sorted subsets, each replicate PCR was loaded with about 0.2 ug genomic DNA, equivalent to 25,000 to 35,000 T cell genomes. Purified libraries were measured with a Qubit 3.0 fluorometer, size-checked on a Bioanalyzer 2100, and measured again with the KAPA Library Quantification kit. Every immunoSEQ 96-well plate was sequenced on a dedicated single-read 150-cycle Illumina NextSeq 550 flow cell. The authors processed their data as follows. The immunoSEQ output contained only junctional sequences without quality scores, so filtering could not match that applied to full-length reads. Sequences were annotated with PyIR, a Python wrapper for IgBLAST v1.9, using IMGT germline references to assign V/J genes and CDR3. Reads were removed for weak V/J assignments (E-value above 1e-6), missing CDR3, stop codons, out-of-frame junctions, or ambiguous translated residues. V3J clonotypes were defined as sequences sharing an identical inferred V gene, J gene, and CDR3 amino acid sequence. To compute the percentage overlap between repertoires, the number of shared unique clonotypes was divided by the size of the smaller repertoire. RTK rarefaction, the Chao1 estimator, and Recon v2.1 estimates of unobserved clonotypes were used to assess repertoire richness. Generation probabilities were computed with OLGA for all TCRbeta clonotypes obtained by the gDNA method from several donors. In TCRdb, the immuneACCESS table is reduced to in-frame sequences with V and J assigned. These tables do not hold every clone; where another copy was compared, an unresolved V gene accounts for under half, and the others remain unexplained. V and J calls and clone size are given by that table; D and trimming were obtained from the DNA. This sample comprises approximately 2,000,000 clones, just under 95% of them detected only once. The ten largest clones take up 0.3% to 0.45% of the sample.

This chain joins TRBV30 to TRBJ1-2; a confident D gene designation cannot be given. The receptor was derived from a man between 18 and 35 years old in good health. Some clones in this sample may be carry-over from other donors' samples. Material: naive CD4+ T cells from PBMCs. What the cell subset or site label conveys for this sample: CD45RA+ positively selected. The DNA is TGTGCCTGGAGTGTCTCGACCCTCAGCGGCTACACCTTC. Its coded protein is CAWSVSTLSGYTF.